This T cell receptor beta chain was identified in a study of blood T cell repertoires in COVID-19. Study context: Donors in the United States, Italy and Spain gave samples during acute or convalescent COVID-19.

The V end was cut by 6 bases, the J end by 4 bases, with 10 bases between. Germline V gene lookup returns CDR1 MDHEN and CDR2 SYDVKM. The CDR3 runs 13 residues. Per the original data handling: Amplification of reference gene primers was used by the study to estimate nucleated cell counts. Produced via immunoSEQ multiplex PCR; TCRdb's table is partial and in-frame only. The V and J calls and the clone size are those of that table, but D and trimming were determined from the DNA. The sample shows about 350,000 clones, around nine tenths of them seen only once. This receptor was taken from a woman aged 25 to 39 who had been exposed to COVID-19. This sequence joins TRBV28 and TRBJ2-1, with D possibly TRBD2 on 6 matching bases. The sequenced sample consisted of PBMCs or T cells enriched from blood (not recorded which). CDR3 in DNA: TGTGCCAGCAGCGGGAGTGCGTACAATGAGCAGTTCTTC. Translation: CASSGSAYNEQFF.